This paragraph reports one TCR beta chain. Its antigen is unknown. One entry per CDR3 protein, called by TCRdb with MiXCR from the 5' RACE reads. The sample holds around 250,000 distinct CDR3 sequences, roughly 13% seen once. The data derive from a study of identical twins. V was trimmed by 1 base and J by 6 bases, leaving 11 bases between them. CDR1 is MGHRA and CDR2 is YSYEKL in the germline V gene. This CDR3 spans 14 amino acids. Whole-study results and caveats: Zero-insertion analyses were open to partial confounding by invariant MAIT and iNKT cells.

Separately, the same data were catalogued under a study of yellow fever vaccine responses in identical twins.

This TCR derives from a woman between 18 and 29 years old in good health. Source material: memory (CD45RO+) T cells sorted from blood. The V gene is TRBV4-1, the J gene TRBJ2-3; D possibly corresponds to TRBD1 (6 bases). The CDR3, as DNA: TGCGCCAGCAGCCAAGTTTCAGGGGCCGATACGCAGTATTTT. Translated: CASSQVSGADTQYF.